This T cell receptor (beta chain) was retrieved from a study of T cells in Graves' hyperthyroidism and ophthalmopathy. RNA transcripts yielded amplified TCR beta CDR3 regions. With the HTBI primer set, the TCR CDR3 went through a first round of RT-PCR. Using its own MiXCR run on the multiplex PCR reads, TCRdb lists one record per CDR3 protein. The sample holds hundreds of thousands of distinct CDR3 sequences, roughly 20% seen once. The CDR3 runs 15 residues. With V trimmed by 6 bases and J by 2 bases, 10 bases remained unmatched. Germline-derived CDR1 and CDR2 are DFQATT and SNEGSKA (reference sequence). PBMCs were derived from approximately 10 ml fresh peripheral blood.

This TCR was recovered from a man aged 30 to 39 with Graves' ophthalmopathy. Sample: blood. The rearrangement links TRBV20-1 to TRBJ2-1; 7 bases align to TRBD1. CDR3 protein: CSAPRPTGPYNEQFF. The CDR3 DNA reads TGCAGTGCCCCAAGACCGACAGGGCCCTACAATGAGCAGTTCTTC.